This TCR beta chain was captured by sequencing in a study of T cell repertoires in cytomegalovirus infection. The overall study: In the study, CMV epitopes included recently identified HLA-C-restricted and well-studied HLA-B-restricted ones. Based on public TCR beta signatures, there were indications of CMV infection and of a matching HLA type. Study findings and constraints: It was HLA-C-restricted CMV-specific TCR beta clonotypes that dominated the response ex vivo. Based on cumulative public TCR beta family frequency, carriers of CMV plus the relevant HLA were identified.

Trimming left V 4 bases short and J 5 bases short, with 9 bases between. The CDR3 totals 12 residues. Each CDR3 protein is one row after TCRdb ran MiXCR on the reads. This sample has around 71,000 distinct CDR3 sequences, with 20% to 25% found just once. Details on this clonotype: What it recognizes is unknown.

This chain uses TRBV12-3 or TRBV12-4 with TRBJ2-7; TRBD1 is a possible D gene (6 bases). The sequences come from CD8+ T cells from cultured PBMCs, collected from culture after CMV antigen stimulation. The sequence was collected from a human donor in good health (CMV status not recorded). Some clones in this sample may be carry-over from other donors' samples. CDR3 sequence: CASSYRVHEQYF. As DNA, the CDR3 is TGTGCCAGCAGTTACAGGGTCCACGAGCAGTACTTC.